What follows are 32 T cell receptor beta chains derived from one specimen sequenced in a study of blood T cell repertoires in COVID-19. The data were produced by immunoSEQ multiplex PCR, yet TCRdb's version contains in-frame clones alone and is incomplete. Of fewer than 250,000 clones detected, about 80% appear once; the ten largest clones hold over 1.5%. Material for sequencing was peripheral blood. These receptors originate from a woman of 80 years or more with acute or convalescent COVID-19.

The chain combines TRBV5-1 with TRBJ2-7; 9 bases are a match to TRBD1. This CDR3 comprises 14 residues. Trimming at V came to 4 bases and at J to 2 bases, leaving 4 bases not matched to a gene. Germline V lookup: CDR1 SGHRS, CDR2 YFSETQ. CDR3 protein: CASSGTGSTYEQYF. The CDR3, as DNA: TGCGCCAGCAGCGGGACAGGGTCCACCTACGAGCAGTACTTC. Full variable domain (remainder filled in from reference TRBV5-1 and TRBJ2-7): KAGVTQTPRYLIKTRGQQVTLSCSPISGHRSVSWYQQTPGQGLQFLFEYFSETQRNKGNFPGRFSGRQFSNSRSEMNVSTLELGDSALYLCASSGTGSTYEQYFGPGTRLTVT.

This clone came up once. J is TRBJ2-1 and V is TRBV7-2; 9 nucleotides match TRBD2. The CDR3 has 15 residues. V gave up 3 bases and J gave up 10 bases; unmatched junction bases: 10. CDR1 is SGHTA, CDR2 FQGNSA, per germline. CDR3 DNA: TGTGCCAGCAGCTTGCTTCGCGGGGGGGCAGACGAGCAGTTCTTC. Residues: CASSLLRGGADEQFF.

The chain links TRBV19 to TRBJ2-7; possibly TRBD1 for D (5 bases). Trimming took off 1 base at V and 4 bases at J, with 14 bases between the two ends. The CDR3 is 15 residues long. Germline V lookup: CDR1 LNHDA, CDR2 SQIVND (reference sequence). The CDR3 region is CASSIGGQGLYEQYF. In DNA form, the CDR3 reads TGTGCCAGTAGTATAGGGGGTCAGGGCCTATACGAGCAGTACTTC.

The V gene is TRBV7-9, the J gene TRBJ1-3; a weak D match, TRBD1 (6 bases). The CDR3 totals 14 residues. The V gene's germline CDR1 is SEHNR and CDR2 FQNEAQ (reference sequence). Between the trimmed V and J ends, which lost 2 bases and 6 bases, there was a span of 11 bases. DNA for the CDR3: TGTGCCAGCAGCTTAACAGGGAAATTAAACACCATATATTTT. Translating gives CASSLTGKLNTIYF. Combining the CDR3 with reference TRBV7-9 and TRBJ1-3 gives the whole variable domain DTGVSQNPRHKITKRGQNVTFRCDPISEHNRLYWYRQTLGQGPEFLTYFQNEAQLEKSRLLSDRFSAERPKGSFSTLEIQRTEQGDSAMYLCASSLTGKLNTIYFGEGSWLTVV.

The J gene is TRBJ2-5, the V gene TRBV19; 12 bases fit TRBD2. The CDR3 consists of 19 residues. CDR1 and CDR2 (germline): LNHDA, SQIVND (reference sequence). With V trimmed by 1 base and J by 0 bases, 9 bases remained unmatched. The CDR3 coding sequence is TGTGCCAGTAGTATAGCGACTAGCGGGAGCAGCCCGTACCAAGAGACCCAGTACTTC. Amino acids: CASSIATSGSSPYQETQYF.

The CDR3 sequence: CASSPSTGETSGANVLTF. CDR3 nucleotide sequence: TGTGCCAGCAGCCCCTCAACAGGAGAAACCTCTGGGGCCAACGTCCTGACTTTC. The J gene is TRBJ2-6, the V gene TRBV4-2, with D possibly being TRBD1 (5 bases). Germline CDR1 and CDR2: LGHNA and YNFKEQ. V was clipped by 4 bases and J by 0 bases, with 16 bases between them. The CDR3 length is 18 residues.

This sequence joins TRBV7-6 and TRBJ2-5; possible D gene TRBD2, 6 bases. V lost 3 bases, J lost 5 bases, and 13 bases lay in between. CDR3 length: 14 amino acids. Germline V gene sequence: CDR1 SGHVS, CDR2 FNYEAQ. The CDR3 nucleotides are TGTGCCAGCAGCTTCACGGGGGAGAGGGAGACCCAGTACTTC. Translated, it gives CASSFTGERETQYF.

In this sample, this clone turned up a few times. This chain connects TRBV5-1 to TRBJ2-7, with 8 bases matching TRBD1. Germline CDR1 is SGHRS and CDR2 is YFSETQ. The CDR3 length is 14 residues. J gave up 5 bases and V 5 bases, and 9 bases lay outside the gene matches. The CDR3 coding sequence is TGCGCCAGCAGGTCTCAGGGGGCTATGAACGAGCAGTACTTC. Translating it yields CASRSQGAMNEQYF.

This chain joins TRBV30 and TRBJ2-7, with D maybe TRBD2 (6 bases). CDR3 length: 12 residues. The V and J ends lost 8 bases and 2 bases respectively, with 13 bases between them. The germline V gene encodes CDR1 GTSNPN and CDR2 SVGIG (reference sequence). DNA for the CDR3: TGTGCCACCCATGGACTAACCTACGAGCAGTACTTC. Translation: CATHGLTYEQYF.

Worth noting for this clone: At one boundary the junction diverges from the germline segment, which might be a read error. The chain uses TRBV6-2 or TRBV6-3 and TRBJ2-7; D not certain. Germline CDR1 MNHEY, CDR2 SVGEGT. The CDR3 extends over 13 amino acids. CDR3 amino acids: CASSYLPEREQYF. The CDR3 nucleotides read TGTGCCAGCAGTTACCTCCCAGAGCGTGAGCAATACTTC.

This chain connects TRBV28 to TRBJ1-2; 11 nucleotides align to TRBD1. This CDR3 region has 17 residues. Germline CDR1 is MDHEN and CDR2 is SYDVKM. The J segment lost 4 bases and the V segment lost 6 bases, leaving 13 bases of the junction unmatched. CDR3 nucleotide sequence: TGTGCCAGCAGCTCCGGGGGACAGGGGGATGTATTCTATGGCTACACCTTC. This translates into CASSSGGQGDVFYGYTF.

This chain links TRBV14 with TRBJ2-2; D may be TRBD2 (6 bases). V dropped 3 bases and J dropped 5 bases, with 16 bases sitting between them. Germline values: CDR1 SGHDN, CDR2 FVKESK. This CDR3 comprises 16 residues. In nucleotides, the CDR3 is TGTGCCAGCAGCCAGTTAAGCGGGCTAGGGACCGGGGAGCTGTTTTTT. The encoded protein is CASSQLSGLGTGELFF.

This chain joins TRBV7-2 and TRBJ1-2; D perhaps matches TRBD1 (6 bases). Trimming shortened V by 5 bases and J by 0 bases, and 13 bases separated the two germline ends. CDR1 SGHTA and CDR2 FQGNSA come from the germline V gene. This CDR3 comprises 15 residues. This chain's CDR3 is CASSMDSSSNYGYTF. The CDR3 region has the DNA TGTGCCAGCAGCATGGACAGTTCTTCTAACTATGGCTACACCTTC.

For this clone: Other DNA sequences in the same sample also yield this CDR3. V gene TRBV5-1 combines with J gene TRBJ1-5; 8 positions agree with TRBD1. V lost 3 bases to trimming and J lost 1 base; unmatched junction nucleotides: 3. CDR3 length equals 15 residues. Looked up from germline, CDR1 is SGHRS and CDR2 is YFSETQ. The chain's CDR3 is CASSSTGGSNQPQHF. CDR3 DNA sequence: TGCGCCAGCAGCTCTACAGGGGGAAGCAATCAGCCCCAGCATTTT.

The V and J genes are TRBV3-1 (or the pseudogene TRBV3-2) and TRBJ2-5; 7 bases fit TRBD2. V shed 1 base and J 0 bases; nucleotides not matched to a gene: 8. Germline CDR1 reads LGHDT; CDR2 reads YNNKEL (reference sequence). The CDR3 is 17 residues long. In DNA form, the CDR3 reads TGTGCCAGCAGCCAAGGGGCGGGAGCCTCCTACCAAGAGACCCAGTACTTC. This translates into CASSQGAGASYQETQYF.

The gene calls are TRBV28 and TRBJ1-4; D is ambiguous. This CDR3 comprises 17 residues. V lost 3 bases and J 2 bases, leaving 16 bases between the germline ends. Germline CDR1 and CDR2: MDHEN and SYDVKM. The CDR3 reads CASSFQTAAATNEKLFF. The CDR3 DNA follows: TGTGCCAGCAGTTTCCAGACGGCCGCGGCGACTAATGAAAAACTGTTTTTT. The whole variable domain, remainder taken from reference TRBV28 and TRBJ1-4, is DVKVTQSSRYLVKRTGEKVFLECVQDMDHENMFWYRQDPGLGLRLIYFSYDVKMKEKGDIPEGYSVSREKKERFSLILESASTNQTSMYLCASSFQTAAATNEKLFFGSGTQLSVL.

The rearrangement links TRBV10-3 to TRBJ1-1; D unclear. The CDR3 consists of 12 residues. The germline V gene encodes CDR1 ENHRY and CDR2 SYGVKD. The germline V and J ends were trimmed by 8 bases and 5 bases, with 12 bases remaining between them. The CDR3 DNA is TGTGCCATCGGGCAGGATGGGACTGAAGCTTTCTTT. Encoded protein: CAIGQDGTEAFF.

The V call is TRBV7-3, the J call TRBJ2-3; 13 bases fit TRBD2. CDR3 length: 18 amino acids. Germline assignment: CDR1 SGHTA and CDR2 FQGTGA. The V segment lost 4 bases and the J segment 0 bases; nucleotides outside the gene matches: 7. The CDR3 here is CASSSRTSGGPSTDTQYF. CDR3 in DNA: TGTGCCAGCAGCTCCCGGACTAGCGGGGGCCCTAGCACAGATACGCAGTATTTT.

The chain has TRBV18 and TRBJ1-1; no firm D call. Germline values: CDR1 KGHSH, CDR2 LQKENI. Trimming removed 3 bases at V and 3 bases at J, with 11 bases between. The length of the CDR3 is 14 residues. CDR3 loop: CASSPGAGYTEAFF. CDR3 in DNA: TGTGCCAGCTCACCCGGAGCGGGATACACTGAAGCTTTCTTT.

This chain connects TRBV7-6 to TRBJ2-1, with 8 nucleotides matching TRBD1. Unmatched junction bases numbered 7, after V lost 1 base and J lost 5 bases. There are 16 residues in the CDR3. Germline V gene sequence: CDR1 SGHVS, CDR2 FNYEAQ. DNA of the CDR3: TGTGCCAGCAGCTTAGTGGAGGGACAGGTCAACAATGAGCAGTTCTTC. It codes for CASSLVEGQVNNEQFF.

V usage is TRBV6-5 and J usage is TRBJ1-2; D is undetermined. The CDR3 contains 15 residues. Germline CDR1 is MNHEY and CDR2 is SVGAGI. V was trimmed by 0 bases and J by 0 bases, leaving 8 bases between them. CDR3 protein: CASSYSGGANYGYTF. The CDR3, as DNA: TGTGCCAGCAGTTACTCAGGCGGAGCTAACTATGGCTACACCTTC.

The chain couples TRBV7-3 to TRBJ2-1; 15 bases map to TRBD2. Losses at the gene ends were 4 bases for V and 0 bases for J; bases not matched to a gene: 7. The CDR3 totals 19 residues. Germline V gives CDR1 SGHTA, CDR2 FQGTGA. The CDR3 protein is CASSSTPGLAGGSYNEQFF. CDR3 nucleotides: TGTGCCAGCAGCTCAACCCCGGGACTAGCGGGAGGCTCCTACAATGAGCAGTTCTTC. Supplemented by reference TRBV7-3 and TRBJ2-1, the full variable domain reads GAGVSQTPSNKVTEKGKYVELRCDPISGHTALYWYRQSLGQGPEFLIYFQGTGAADDSGLPNDRFFAVRPEGSVSTLKIQRTERGDSAVYLCASSSTPGLAGGSYNEQFFGPGTRLTVL.

J is TRBJ1-3 and V is TRBV19; 8 nucleotides line up with TRBD1. Trimming cost V 7 bases and J 2 bases; bases outside gene matches: 7. The CDR3 spans 15 residues. CDR1 LNHDA and CDR2 SQIVND come from the germline V gene (reference sequence). CDR3 residues: CASTLDRAPGNTIYF. In nucleotides, the CDR3 is TGTGCCAGTACCCTGGACAGGGCTCCTGGAAACACCATATATTTT.

The rearrangement links TRBV3-1 (or the pseudogene TRBV3-2) to TRBJ2-7; 9 bases align to TRBD1. The CDR3 has 15 amino acids. The J segment lost 5 bases and the V segment lost 4 bases, leaving 9 bases of the junction unmatched. Looked up from germline, CDR1 is LGHDT and CDR2 is YNNKEL (reference sequence). The CDR3 DNA reads TGTGCCAGCAGCCCCCGGGACAGGGTGTTCCACGAGCAGTACTTC. Translation: CASSPRDRVFHEQYF.

The chain has TRBV6-2 or TRBV6-3 and TRBJ2-7; 9 bases are shared with TRBD2. The J segment lost 7 bases and the V segment lost 3 bases, leaving 10 bases of the junction unmatched. This CDR3 comprises 15 residues. Germline V lookup: CDR1 MNHEY, CDR2 SVGEGT. The CDR3 loop reads CASSYLSGGRAEQYF. The CDR3 nucleotides read TGTGCCAGCAGTTATCTTTCCGGCGGGAGGGCGGAGCAGTACTTC.

The rearrangement uses TRBV6-5 and TRBJ1-4, with D perhaps matching TRBD1 (5 bases). CDR3 length: 15 residues. Trimming took off 6 bases at V and 0 bases at J, with 11 bases between the two ends. Per the germline V gene, CDR1 is MNHEY and CDR2 is SVGAGI. The CDR3 region is CASRAAGSTNEKLFF. As DNA, the CDR3 is TGTGCCAGCAGGGCGGCAGGGTCAACTAATGAAAAACTGTTTTTT.

This clone was recorded a few times. The chain links TRBV5-5 to TRBJ1-2, with D possibly being TRBD1 (5 bases). The CDR3 loop spans 12 amino acids. From germline, CDR1 is SGHKS and CDR2 YYEKEE (reference sequence). Trimming shortened V by 2 bases and J by 8 bases, and 10 bases separated the two germline ends. The CDR3 is CASSFRDRGYTF. CDR3 sequence (DNA): TGTGCCAGCAGCTTCAGGGATAGGGGCTACACCTTC.

This clone was picked up a small number of times. This chain uses TRBV5-1 with TRBJ2-6; 8 nucleotides agree with TRBD2. The germline CDR1 and CDR2 sequences are SGHRS and YFSETQ. J lost 0 bases, V lost 2 bases, and 13 bases had no gene match. The length of the CDR3 is 20 residues. The CDR3 DNA is TGCGCCAGCAGCTTCCCCATGTGGGGTAGCGGGAACTCTGGGGCCAACGTCCTGACTTTC. Its protein is CASSFPMWGSGNSGANVLTF.

The chain recombines TRBV12-5 with TRBJ1-2; 8 positions agree with TRBD1. Germline values: CDR1 LGHNT, CDR2 FRNRAP. The CDR3 is 14 residues long. V was clipped by 4 bases and J by 2 bases; unmatched bases: 3. For the CDR3, the DNA is TGTGCTAGTGGTTGGACAGGGAGAAACTATGGCTACACCTTC. Translation gives CASGWTGRNYGYTF. The whole variable domain, filled in from reference TRBV12-5 and TRBJ1-2, reads DARVTQTPRHKVTEMGQEVTMRCQPILGHNTVFWYRQTMMQGLELLAYFRNRAPLDDSGMPKDRFSAEMPDATLATLKIQPSEPRDSAVYFCASGWTGRNYGYTFGSGTRLTVV.

This clone has just a few counts. This chain joins TRBV7-9 and TRBJ2-7, with D tentatively TRBD2 (5 bases). The CDR3 spans 15 residues. V was cut by 6 bases and J by 1 base, with 16 bases left in between. Germline V gene lookup returns CDR1 SEHNR and CDR2 FQNEAQ (reference sequence). CDR3 loop: CASSKLGDRSYEQYF. In nucleotides, the CDR3 is TGTGCCAGCAGTAAACTCGGGGATAGATCCTACGAGCAGTACTTC.

The table lists this clone with a few counts. The J gene is TRBJ2-3, the V gene TRBV3-1 (or the pseudogene TRBV3-2); 8 nucleotides line up with TRBD2. The CDR3 is 16 amino acids. Losses at the gene ends were 4 bases for V and 3 bases for J; bases not matched to a gene: 9. Germline values: CDR1 LGHDT, CDR2 YNNKEL (reference sequence). CDR3 sequence (DNA): TGTGCCAGCAGCCCTTCCCCGGGAGGGCTTACAGATACGCAGTATTTT. Its protein is CASSPSPGGLTDTQYF.

The chain couples TRBV28 to TRBJ1-3, with D uncertain. The CDR3 runs 11 residues. V lost 6 bases and J lost 7, with 7 bases in between. Germline V gene lookup returns CDR1 MDHEN and CDR2 SYDVKM. The DNA of the CDR3 is TGTGCCAGCAGCCTCCCGAACACCATATATTTT. Residues: CASSLPNTIYF.